The rows below give T cell receptor beta chains drawn from one sample of a study of PD-1 blockade in classical Hodgkin lymphoma. Sequencing used immunoSEQ multiplex PCR; TCRdb keeps in-frame clones, though not all of them. This sample has over 35,000 clones, with about 78% found just once. Sequenced material: peripheral blood mononuclear cells (PBMCs), taken before the second cycle of nivolumab. These receptors came from a human donor with classical Hodgkin lymphoma. Both conserved end residues are part of each CDR3. The D gene is left open where the match is weak. A row's size may be missing; if present it is once, few, many or a size class.

TRBV9	NA	TRBJ2-3	13	NA	TGTGCCAGCAGCGTAGGTCCCCCCGATACGCAGTATTTT	CASSVGPPDTQYF
TRBV29-1	TRBD1	TRBJ1-1	14	NA	TGCAGCGTTGGGGTCAGGACAGGGTCCACTGAAGCTTTCTTT	CSVGVRTGSTEAFF
TRBV10-3	TRBD1	TRBJ2-7	13	NA	TGTGCCATCAACCGACAGGGCGACGGGGAGCAGTACTTC	CAINRQGDGEQYF
TRBV11-3	NA	TRBJ1-1	14	NA	TGTGCCAGCAGCCCTTACGGACCGGAGGGTGAAGCTTTCTTT	CASSPYGPEGEAFF
TRBV27	NA	TRBJ1-2	15	NA	TGTGCCAGCAGTTTATGGGCACCGGGACACAAGGGCTACACCTTC	CASSLWAPGHKGYTF
TRBV7-9	NA	TRBJ2-7	14	NA	TGTGCCAGCAGCTTTTGGGGGACCCTAGGCGAGCAGTACTTC	CASSFWGTLGEQYF
TRBV19	NA	TRBJ2-5	14	NA	TGTGCCAGTAGTATTTGGCCGGACCAAGAGACCCAGTACTTC	CASSIWPDQETQYF
TRBV5-6	TRBD2	TRBJ2-5	14	NA	TGTGCCAGCAGCTTGGGGACTAGAGGAGAGACCCAGTACTTC	CASSLGTRGETQYF
TRBV9	NA	TRBJ1-4	13	NA	TGTGCCAGCAGCCGACCCGAAAGTGAAAAACTGTTTTTT	CASSRPESEKLFF
TRBV6-5	NA	TRBJ2-7	11	NA	TGTGCCAGCAGTTCGGGCGAACGCTCTATATTC	CASSSGERSIF
TRBV5-1	NA	TRBJ1-1	14	few	TGCGCCAGCAGCTTGGGACAGGACTCCGATGAAGCTTTCTTT	CASSLGQDSDEAFF
TRBV4-1	NA	TRBJ1-2	14	once	TGCGCCAGCAGCCAAGATCAGTTTATTAGGGCCTACACCTTC	CASSQDQFIRAYTF
TRBV5-4	NA	TRBJ1-3	14	NA	TGTGCCAGCAGCTTAGGGGGCTCTGGAAACACCATATATTTT	CASSLGGSGNTIYF
TRBV6-6	NA	TRBJ2-7	13	NA	TGTGCCAGCACTCCAGGGAGAACGGGAGAGCAGTACTTC	CASTPGRTGEQYF
TRBV11-2	TRBD2	TRBJ2-1	15	NA	TGTGCCAGCAGCTTAGTGCAGCGGGGGAACAATGAGCAGTTCTTC	CASSLVQRGNNEQFF
TRBV7-3	TRBD1	TRBJ2-7	14	NA	TGTGCCAGCAGCTTAGGGACAGGGGCCTACGAGCAGTACTTC	CASSLGTGAYEQYF
TRBV5-1	NA	TRBJ1-1	15	NA	TGCGCCAGCAGCTTGGGACAGGTGGGGAACACTGAAGCTTTCTTT	CASSLGQVGNTEAFF
TRBV2	NA	TRBJ1-2	13	NA	TGTGCCAGCAGGCTTCGGCCCGATGGTGGCTACACCTTC	CASRLRPDGGYTF
TRBV14	TRBD1	TRBJ1-1	15	few	TGTGCCAGCAGCCAAGTCGCTGGGACAGACACTGAAGCTTTCTTT	CASSQVAGTDTEAFF
TRBV1	NA	TRBJ2-2	17	NA	TGCACCAGCAGCCAAGAGAGGGGAGGGGAGCATAGGAGGGAGCTGTTTTTT	CTSSQERGGEHRRELFF
TRBV28	NA	TRBJ2-7	13	NA	TGTGCCAGCAGTTTCGTTGGCGTCTACGAGCAGTACTTC	CASSFVGVYEQYF
TRBV18	NA	TRBJ2-7	14	NA	TGTGCCAGCTCACAGGGGACGGACTCCTACGAGCAGTACTTC	CASSQGTDSYEQYF
TRBV15	NA	TRBJ1-1	14	once	TGTGCCACCAGCAGAGTTCGGGGAAACACTGAAGCTTTCTTT	CATSRVRGNTEAFF